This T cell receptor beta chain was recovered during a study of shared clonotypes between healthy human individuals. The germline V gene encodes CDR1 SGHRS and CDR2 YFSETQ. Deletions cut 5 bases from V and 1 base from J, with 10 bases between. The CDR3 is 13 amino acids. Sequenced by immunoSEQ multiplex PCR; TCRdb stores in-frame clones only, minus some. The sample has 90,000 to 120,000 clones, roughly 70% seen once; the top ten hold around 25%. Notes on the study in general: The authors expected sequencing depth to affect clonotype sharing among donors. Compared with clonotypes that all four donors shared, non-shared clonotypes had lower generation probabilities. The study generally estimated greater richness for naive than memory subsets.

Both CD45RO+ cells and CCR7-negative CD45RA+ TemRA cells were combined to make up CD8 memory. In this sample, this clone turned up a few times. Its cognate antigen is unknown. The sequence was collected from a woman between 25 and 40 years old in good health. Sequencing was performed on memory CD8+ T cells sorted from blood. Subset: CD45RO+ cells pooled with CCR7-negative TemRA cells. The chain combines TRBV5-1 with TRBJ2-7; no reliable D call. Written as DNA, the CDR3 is TGCGCCAGCAGGCCCGACGGATCCTACGAGCAGTACTTC. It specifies CASRPDGSYEQYF.